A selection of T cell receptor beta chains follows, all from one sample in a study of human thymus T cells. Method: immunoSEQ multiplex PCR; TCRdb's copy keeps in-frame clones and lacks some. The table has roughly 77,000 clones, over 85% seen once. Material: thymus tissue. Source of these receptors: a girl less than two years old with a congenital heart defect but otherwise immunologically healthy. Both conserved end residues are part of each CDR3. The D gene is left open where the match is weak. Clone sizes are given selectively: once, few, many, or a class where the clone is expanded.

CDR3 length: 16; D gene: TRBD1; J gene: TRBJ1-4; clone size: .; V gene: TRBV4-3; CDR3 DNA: TGCGCCAGCAGCCAAGAATCGGAGACAGGGGGCGAAAAACTGTTTTTT; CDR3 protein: CASSQESETGGEKLFF
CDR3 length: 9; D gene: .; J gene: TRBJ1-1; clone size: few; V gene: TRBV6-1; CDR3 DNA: TGTGCCAGCAGTGGACTCCGGAACTTT; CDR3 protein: CASSGLRNF
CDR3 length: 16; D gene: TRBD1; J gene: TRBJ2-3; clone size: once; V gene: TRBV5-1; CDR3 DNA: TGCGCCAGCAGGGAGAACAGGGGGCGAGCCTCGGATACGCAGTATTTT; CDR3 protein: CASRENRGRASDTQYF
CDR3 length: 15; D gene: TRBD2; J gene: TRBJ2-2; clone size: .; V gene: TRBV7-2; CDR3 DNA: TGTGCCAGCGAGGGCGGGAGTCGGAACACCGGGGAGCTGTTTTTT; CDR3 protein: CASEGGSRNTGELFF
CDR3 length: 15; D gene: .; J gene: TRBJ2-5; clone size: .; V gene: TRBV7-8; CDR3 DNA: TGTGCCAGCAGCTTAGAAAAGGCGGGATCAGAGACCCAGTACTTC; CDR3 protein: CASSLEKAGSETQYF
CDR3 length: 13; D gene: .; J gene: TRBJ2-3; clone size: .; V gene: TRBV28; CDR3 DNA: TGTGCCAGCACCCCACCCCAACCGGATACGCAGTATTTT; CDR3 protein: CASTPPQPDTQYF
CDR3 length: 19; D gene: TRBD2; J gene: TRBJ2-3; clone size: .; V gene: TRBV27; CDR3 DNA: TGTGCCAGCAGTTTATCCGCCCCGATCCCTAGCGGGAGGAAATATACGCAGTATTTT; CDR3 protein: CASSLSAPIPSGRKYTQYF
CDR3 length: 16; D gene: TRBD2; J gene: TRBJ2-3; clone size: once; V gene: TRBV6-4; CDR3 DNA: TGTGCCAGCAGTGACATAGGCGGGAGGGCCGTAGATACGCAGTATTTT; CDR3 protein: CASSDIGGRAVDTQYF
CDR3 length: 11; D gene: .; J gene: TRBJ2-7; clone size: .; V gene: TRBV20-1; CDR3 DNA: TGCAGTGCCTGTAACAAGTACGAGCAGTACTTC; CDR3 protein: CSACNKYEQYF
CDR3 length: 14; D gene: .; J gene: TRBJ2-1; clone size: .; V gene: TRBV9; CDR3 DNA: TGTGCCAGCAGCGTAGCTAGCCGTTACAATGAGCAGTTCTTC; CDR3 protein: CASSVASRYNEQFF
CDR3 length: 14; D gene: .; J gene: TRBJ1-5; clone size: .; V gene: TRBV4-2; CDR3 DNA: TGTGCCAGCAGCCCGAAGACCAGCAATCAGCCCCAGCATTTT; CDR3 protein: CASSPKTSNQPQHF
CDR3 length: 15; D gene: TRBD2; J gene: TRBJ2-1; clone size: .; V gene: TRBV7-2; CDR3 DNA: TGTGCCAGCAGCTCCTTTAGCGGGAGCTACAATGAGCAGTTCTTC; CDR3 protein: CASSSFSGSYNEQFF
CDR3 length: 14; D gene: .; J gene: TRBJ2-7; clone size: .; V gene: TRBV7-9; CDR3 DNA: TGTGCCAGCAGCTACGGAGATAAGACCTACGAGCAGTACTTC; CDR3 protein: CASSYGDKTYEQYF
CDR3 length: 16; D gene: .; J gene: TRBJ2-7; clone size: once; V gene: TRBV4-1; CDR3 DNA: TGCGCCAGCAGCCAAGATGTGAACCTCCCCGCCTACGAGCAGTACTTC; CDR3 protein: CASSQDVNLPAYEQYF
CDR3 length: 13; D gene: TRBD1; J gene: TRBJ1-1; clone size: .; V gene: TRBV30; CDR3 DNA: TGTGCCTTTTTGACAGGGGGAGGAACTGAAGCTTTCTTT; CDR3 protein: CAFLTGGGTEAFF
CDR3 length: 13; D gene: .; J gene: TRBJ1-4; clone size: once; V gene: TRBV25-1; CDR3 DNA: TGTGCCAGCAGTAAGGCAACTAATGAAAAACTGTTTTTT; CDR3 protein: CASSKATNEKLFF
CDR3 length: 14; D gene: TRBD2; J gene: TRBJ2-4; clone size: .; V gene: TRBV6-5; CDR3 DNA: TGTGCCAGCACCCCGGGAGGGGCCAAAAACATTCAGTACTTC; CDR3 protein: CASTPGGAKNIQYF
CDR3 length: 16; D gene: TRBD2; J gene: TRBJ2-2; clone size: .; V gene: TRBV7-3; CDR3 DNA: TGTGCCAGCAGCTCGGGACTAGCGGGAGAGGCCGGGGAGCTGTTTTTT; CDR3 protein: CASSSGLAGEAGELFF
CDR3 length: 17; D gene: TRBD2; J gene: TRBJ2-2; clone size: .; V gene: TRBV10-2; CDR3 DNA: TGCGCCTGCCGAGGGCAACAGCGGGAGGAGGGGACCGGGGAGCTGTTTTTT; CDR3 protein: CACRGQQREEGTGELFF
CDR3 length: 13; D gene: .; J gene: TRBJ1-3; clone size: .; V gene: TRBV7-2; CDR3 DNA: TGTGCCAGCAGCTTAAAGGCTGGAAACACCATATATTTT; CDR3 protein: CASSLKAGNTIYF
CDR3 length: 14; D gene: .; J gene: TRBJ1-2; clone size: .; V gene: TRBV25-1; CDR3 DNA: TGTGCCAGCAGAGGTAAAGGACTGATCTATGGCTACACCTTC; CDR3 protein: CASRGKGLIYGYTF
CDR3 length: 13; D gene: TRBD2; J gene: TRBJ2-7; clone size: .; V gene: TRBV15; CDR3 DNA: TGTGCCACCTCTTTGAAGGGAGGGTACGAGCAGTACTTC; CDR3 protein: CATSLKGGYEQYF
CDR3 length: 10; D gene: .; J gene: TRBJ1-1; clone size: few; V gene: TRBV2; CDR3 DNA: TGTGCCAGCCTGGACCTTGAAGCTTTCTTT; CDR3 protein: CASLDLEAFF
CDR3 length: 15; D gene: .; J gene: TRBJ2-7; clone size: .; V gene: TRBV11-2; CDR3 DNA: TGTGCCAGCAGCTTAGACAGGCGGGGTCCCTACGAGCAGTACTTC; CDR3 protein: CASSLDRRGPYEQYF
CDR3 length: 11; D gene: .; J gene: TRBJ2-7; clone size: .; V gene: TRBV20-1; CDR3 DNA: TGCAGTGCTAGAGATGAGCACGAGCAGTACTTC; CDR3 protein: CSARDEHEQYF
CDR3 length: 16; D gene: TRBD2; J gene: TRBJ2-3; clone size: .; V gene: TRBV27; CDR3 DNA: TGTGCCAGCAGTTCCGTCGTGCGGGAGGGCACAGATACGCAGTATTTT; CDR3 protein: CASSSVVREGTDTQYF
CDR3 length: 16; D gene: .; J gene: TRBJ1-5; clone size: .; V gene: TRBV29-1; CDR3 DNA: TGCAGCGTTTTATCCCCAGGGATCGGGAGCAATCAGCCCCAGCATTTT; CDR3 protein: CSVLSPGIGSNQPQHF
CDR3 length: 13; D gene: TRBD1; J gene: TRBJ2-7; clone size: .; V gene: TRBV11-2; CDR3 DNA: TGTGCCAGCAGCTTAGTATCGGGACAGGAGCAGTACTTC; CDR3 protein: CASSLVSGQEQYF
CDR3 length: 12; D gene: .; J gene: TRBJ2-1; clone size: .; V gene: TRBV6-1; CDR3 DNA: TGTGCCAGCAGTGAAACAAACAATGAGCAGTTCTTC; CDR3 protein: CASSETNNEQFF